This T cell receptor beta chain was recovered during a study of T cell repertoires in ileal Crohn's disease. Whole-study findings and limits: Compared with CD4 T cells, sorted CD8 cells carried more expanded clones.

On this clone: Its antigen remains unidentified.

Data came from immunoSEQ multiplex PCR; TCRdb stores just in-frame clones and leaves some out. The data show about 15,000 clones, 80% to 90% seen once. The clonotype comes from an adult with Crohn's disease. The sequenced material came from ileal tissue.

In DNA form, the CDR3 reads TGTGCCAGCAGACTACAGGGCAATAGCAATCAGCCCCAGCATTTT. Translated, it gives CASRLQGNSNQPQHF. The rearrangement links TRBV6-6 to TRBJ1-5; maybe TRBD1 (6 bases). Trimming removed 6 bases from V and 0 bases from J, with 12 bases in between. This CDR3 is built from 15 residues. Germline V gene data show CDR1 as MNHNY and CDR2 as SVGAGI (reference sequence).